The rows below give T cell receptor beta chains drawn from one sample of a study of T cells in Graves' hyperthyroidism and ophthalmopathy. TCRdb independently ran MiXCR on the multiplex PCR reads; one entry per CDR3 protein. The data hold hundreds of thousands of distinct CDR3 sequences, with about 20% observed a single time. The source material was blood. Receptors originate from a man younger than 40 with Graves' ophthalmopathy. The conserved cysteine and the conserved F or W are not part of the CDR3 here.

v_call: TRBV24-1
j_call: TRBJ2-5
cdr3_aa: ATSDPGTGSEETQY

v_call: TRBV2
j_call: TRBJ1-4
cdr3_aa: ASSETRSGNEKLF

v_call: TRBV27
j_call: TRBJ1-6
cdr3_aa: ASSSGRSSYNSPLH

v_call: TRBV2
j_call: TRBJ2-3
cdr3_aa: ASRASSTDTQY

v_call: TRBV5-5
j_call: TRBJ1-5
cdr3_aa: ASSREGGSNQPQH

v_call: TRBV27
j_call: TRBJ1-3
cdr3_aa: ASSRTGPTRSGNTIY

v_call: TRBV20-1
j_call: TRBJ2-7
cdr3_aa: SARERLSSYEQY

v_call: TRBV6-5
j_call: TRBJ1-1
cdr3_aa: ASSYSWTGNTEAF

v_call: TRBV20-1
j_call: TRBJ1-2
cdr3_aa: SARNLYDYGYT

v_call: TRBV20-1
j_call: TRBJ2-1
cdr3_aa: SAHAFQRSTARDEQF

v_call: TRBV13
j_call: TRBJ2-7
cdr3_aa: ASSLGASRYEQY

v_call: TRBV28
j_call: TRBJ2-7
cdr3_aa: ASSSTSGRALLEQY

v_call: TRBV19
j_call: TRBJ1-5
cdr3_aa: ASSTGGQGDQPQH

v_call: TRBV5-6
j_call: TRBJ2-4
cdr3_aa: ASSQPRGNLDIQY

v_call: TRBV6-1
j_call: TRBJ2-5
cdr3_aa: ASSGSKGQGTY

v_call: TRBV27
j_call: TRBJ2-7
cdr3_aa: ASSLVAGGKDEQY

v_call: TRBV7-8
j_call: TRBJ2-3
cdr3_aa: ASLSDIDSTDTQY

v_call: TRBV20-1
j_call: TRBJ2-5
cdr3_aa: SARGEIGETQY

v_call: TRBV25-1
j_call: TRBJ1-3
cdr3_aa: ASTPGNTIY

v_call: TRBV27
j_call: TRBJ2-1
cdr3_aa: ASSSSGSIRSYNEQF

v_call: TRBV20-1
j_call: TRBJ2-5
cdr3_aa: SARAPPIGLGTQY

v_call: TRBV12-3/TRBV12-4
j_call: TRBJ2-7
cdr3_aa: ASSPGDLRYEQY

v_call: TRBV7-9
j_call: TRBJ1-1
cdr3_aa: ASSLGTGGAITEAF

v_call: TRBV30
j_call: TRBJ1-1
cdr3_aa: AWSLSDLQNTEAF

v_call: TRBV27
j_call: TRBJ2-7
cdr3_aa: ASSLGTGGAYYEQY

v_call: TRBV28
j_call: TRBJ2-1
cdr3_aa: ASSPNGGRSNEQF

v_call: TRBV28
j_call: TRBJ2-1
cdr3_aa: ASSLLAGRQF

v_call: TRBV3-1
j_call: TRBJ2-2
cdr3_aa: ASSRDIRELF

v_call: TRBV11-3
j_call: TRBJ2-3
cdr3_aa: ASSREGDRGADTQY

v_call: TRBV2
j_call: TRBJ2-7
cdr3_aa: ASSGSSGYEQY

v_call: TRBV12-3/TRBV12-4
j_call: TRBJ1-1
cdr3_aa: ASSVFQREWMNTEAF

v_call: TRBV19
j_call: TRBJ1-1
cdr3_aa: ASSTTMNTEAF

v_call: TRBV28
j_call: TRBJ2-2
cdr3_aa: ASKTRHTGELF

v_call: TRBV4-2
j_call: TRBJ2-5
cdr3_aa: ASSQLASQETQY

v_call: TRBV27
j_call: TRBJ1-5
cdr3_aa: ASSLSWGSNQPQH

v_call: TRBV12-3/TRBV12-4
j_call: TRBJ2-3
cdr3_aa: ANSRVAGVVDTQY

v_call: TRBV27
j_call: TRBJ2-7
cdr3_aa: ASSWGKQVYEQY

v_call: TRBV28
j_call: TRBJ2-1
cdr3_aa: ASRPGLENNEQF

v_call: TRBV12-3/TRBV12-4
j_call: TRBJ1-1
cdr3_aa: ASRGRGLTRTEAF

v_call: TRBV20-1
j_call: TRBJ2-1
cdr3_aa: SARFRTSPSYNEQF

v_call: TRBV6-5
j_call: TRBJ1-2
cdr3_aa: ASSHNFDDSNGYT

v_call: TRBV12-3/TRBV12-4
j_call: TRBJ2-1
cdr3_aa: ASSSSHEQF

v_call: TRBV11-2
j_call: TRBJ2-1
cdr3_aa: ASSFRPISSGSASEQF

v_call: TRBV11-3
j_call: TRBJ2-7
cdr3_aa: ASSPEELYEQY